This T cell receptor (beta chain) came from a study of brain T cells in children with intractable seizures. Time point: blood from clinic visit 5 months post-surgery; TSC patient then seizure free. Some clones are missing from TCRdb's copy, which holds only in-frame ones; the method was immunoSEQ multiplex PCR. The sample has 340,000 or so clones; roughly 93% are singletons. The sample here was peripheral blood, taken 5 to 6 months after surgery. This sequence originates from a boy younger than two with tuberous sclerosis and intractable seizures.

Here the CDR3 reads CASSSGDSTSGDEQFF. CDR3 sequence (DNA): TGTGCCAGCAGTTCCGGGGACAGCACCTCGGGCGATGAGCAGTTCTTC. The chain links TRBV5-8 to TRBJ2-1; TRBD1 matches 7 bases. The CDR3 sequence is 16 residues long. Germline loops: CDR1 SGHTS, CDR2 YDEGEE. V lost 5 bases, J lost 8 bases, and 16 bases stayed unmatched.